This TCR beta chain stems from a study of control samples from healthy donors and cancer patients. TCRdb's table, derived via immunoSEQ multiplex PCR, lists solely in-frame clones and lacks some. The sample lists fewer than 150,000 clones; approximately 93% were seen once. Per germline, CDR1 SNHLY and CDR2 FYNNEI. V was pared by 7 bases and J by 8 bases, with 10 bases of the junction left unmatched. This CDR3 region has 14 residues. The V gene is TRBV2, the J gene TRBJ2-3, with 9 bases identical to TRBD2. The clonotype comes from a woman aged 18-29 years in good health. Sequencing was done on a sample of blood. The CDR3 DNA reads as TGTGCCAGCATGCTCGCGGGAGGGTCAGGTACGCAGTATTTT. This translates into CASMLAGGSGTQYF.